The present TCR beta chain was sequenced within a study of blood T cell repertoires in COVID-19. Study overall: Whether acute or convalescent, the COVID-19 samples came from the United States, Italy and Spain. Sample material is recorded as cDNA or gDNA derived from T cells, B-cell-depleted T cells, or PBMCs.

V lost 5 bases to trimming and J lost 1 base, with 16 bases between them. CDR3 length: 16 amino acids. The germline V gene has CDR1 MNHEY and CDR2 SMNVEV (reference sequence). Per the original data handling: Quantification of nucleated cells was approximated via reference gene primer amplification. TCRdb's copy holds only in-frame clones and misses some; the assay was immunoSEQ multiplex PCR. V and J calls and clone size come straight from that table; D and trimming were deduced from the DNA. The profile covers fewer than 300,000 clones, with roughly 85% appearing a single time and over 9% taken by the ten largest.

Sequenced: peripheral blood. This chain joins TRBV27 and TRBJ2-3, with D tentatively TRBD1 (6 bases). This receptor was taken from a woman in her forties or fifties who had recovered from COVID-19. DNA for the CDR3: TGTGCCAGCAGTCCAACACCGGGACAACGCACAGATACGCAGTATTTT. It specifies CASSPTPGQRTDTQYF.